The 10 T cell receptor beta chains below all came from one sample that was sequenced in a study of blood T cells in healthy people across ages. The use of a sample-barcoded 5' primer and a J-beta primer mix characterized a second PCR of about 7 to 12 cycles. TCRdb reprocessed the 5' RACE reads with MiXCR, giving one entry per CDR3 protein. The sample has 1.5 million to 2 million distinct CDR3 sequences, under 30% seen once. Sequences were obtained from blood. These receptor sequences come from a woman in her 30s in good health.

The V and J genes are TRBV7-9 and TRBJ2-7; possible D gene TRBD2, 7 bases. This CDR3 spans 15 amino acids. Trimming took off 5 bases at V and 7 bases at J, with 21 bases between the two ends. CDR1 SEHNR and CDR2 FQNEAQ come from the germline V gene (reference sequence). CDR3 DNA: TGTGCCAGCAGCGCCCCATCGGGGGGCTACAATGAGCAGTACTTC. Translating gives CASSAPSGGYNEQYF.

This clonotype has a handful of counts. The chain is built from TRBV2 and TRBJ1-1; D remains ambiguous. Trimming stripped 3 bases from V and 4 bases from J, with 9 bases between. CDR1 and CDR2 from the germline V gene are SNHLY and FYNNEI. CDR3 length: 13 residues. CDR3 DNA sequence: TGTGCCAGCAGTGAGATAGTGGTCACTGAAGCTTTCTTT. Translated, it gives CASSEIVVTEAFF.

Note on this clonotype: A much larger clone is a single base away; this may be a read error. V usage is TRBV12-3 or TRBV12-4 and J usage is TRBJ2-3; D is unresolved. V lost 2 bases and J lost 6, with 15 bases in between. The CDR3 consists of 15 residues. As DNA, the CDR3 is TGTGCCAGCAGTTTAATGTTGTTAGCAGCTGATACGCAGTATTTT. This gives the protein CASSLMLLAADTQYF.

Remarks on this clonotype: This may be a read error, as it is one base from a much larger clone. The CDR3: CASSQVSSGGQETRYF. In nucleotides, the CDR3 is TGCGCCAGCAGCCAAGTTAGTTCCGGGGGCCAAGAGACCCGGTACTTC. The genes are TRBV4-1 and TRBJ2-5; the D gene could be TRBD1 or TRBD2 (6 bases each). Germline V gene data show CDR1 as MGHRA and CDR2 as YSYEKL. The CDR3 runs 16 residues.

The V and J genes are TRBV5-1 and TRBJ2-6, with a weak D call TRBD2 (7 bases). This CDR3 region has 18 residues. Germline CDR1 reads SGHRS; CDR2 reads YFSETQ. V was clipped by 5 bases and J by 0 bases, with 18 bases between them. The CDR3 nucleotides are TGCGCCAGCAGGCCGGGGGGCGGGTATCCCTCTGGGGCCAACGTCCTGACTTTC. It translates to CASRPGGGYPSGANVLTF.

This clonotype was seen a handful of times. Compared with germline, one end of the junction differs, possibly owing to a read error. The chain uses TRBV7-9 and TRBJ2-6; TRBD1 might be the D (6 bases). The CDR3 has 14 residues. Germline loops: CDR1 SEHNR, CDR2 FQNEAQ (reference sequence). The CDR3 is CASRQGSGASVLTF. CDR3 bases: TGTGCCAGCAGACAGGGATCTGGGGCCAGCGTCCTGACTTTC.

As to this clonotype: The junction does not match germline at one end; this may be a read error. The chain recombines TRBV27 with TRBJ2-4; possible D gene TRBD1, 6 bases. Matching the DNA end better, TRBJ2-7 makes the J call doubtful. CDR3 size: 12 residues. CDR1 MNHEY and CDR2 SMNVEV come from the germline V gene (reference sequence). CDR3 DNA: TGTGCCGGCAGGGGTGGAACCTACGAGCAGTACTTC. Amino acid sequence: CAGRGGTYEQYF.

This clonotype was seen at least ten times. CDR3 nucleotides: TGCAGCGTGGCTAGGGGGTTGTCCTACAATGAGCAGTTCTTC. Translated, it gives CSVARGLSYNEQFF. This rearrangement joins TRBV29-1 to TRBJ2-1; D may be TRBD1 (6 bases). Germline CDR1 and CDR2: SQVTM and ANQGSEA. V lost 6 bases, J lost 1 base, and 13 bases lay in between. The CDR3 covers 14 residues.

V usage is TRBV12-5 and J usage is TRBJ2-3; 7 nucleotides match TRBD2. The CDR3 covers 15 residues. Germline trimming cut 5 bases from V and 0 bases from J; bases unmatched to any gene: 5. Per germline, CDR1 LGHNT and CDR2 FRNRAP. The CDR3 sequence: CASGGGGTSTDTQYF. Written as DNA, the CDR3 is TGTGCTAGTGGTGGCGGGGGAACTAGCACAGATACGCAGTATTTT.

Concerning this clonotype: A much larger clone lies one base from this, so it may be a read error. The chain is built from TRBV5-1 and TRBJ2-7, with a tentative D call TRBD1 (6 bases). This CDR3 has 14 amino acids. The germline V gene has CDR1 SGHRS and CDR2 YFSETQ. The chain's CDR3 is CANSLLGADYEQYF. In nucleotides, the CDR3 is TGCGCCAACAGCTTGTTGGGGGCCGACTACGAGCAGTACTTC.